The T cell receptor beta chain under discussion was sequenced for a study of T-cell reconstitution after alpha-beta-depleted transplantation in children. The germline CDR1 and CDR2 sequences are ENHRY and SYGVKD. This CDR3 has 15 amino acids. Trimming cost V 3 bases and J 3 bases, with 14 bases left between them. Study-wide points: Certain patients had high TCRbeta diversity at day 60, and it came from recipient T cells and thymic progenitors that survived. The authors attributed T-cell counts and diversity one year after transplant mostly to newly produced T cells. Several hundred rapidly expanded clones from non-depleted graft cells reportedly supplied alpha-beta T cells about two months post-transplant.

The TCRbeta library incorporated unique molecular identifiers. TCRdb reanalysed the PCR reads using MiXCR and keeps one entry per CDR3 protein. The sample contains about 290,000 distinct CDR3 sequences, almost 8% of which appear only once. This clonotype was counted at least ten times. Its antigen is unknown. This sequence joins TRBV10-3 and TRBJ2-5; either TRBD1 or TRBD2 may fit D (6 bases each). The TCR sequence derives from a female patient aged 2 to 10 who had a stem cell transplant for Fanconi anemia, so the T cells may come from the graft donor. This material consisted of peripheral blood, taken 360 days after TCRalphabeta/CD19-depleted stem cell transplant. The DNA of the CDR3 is TGTGCCATCAGTGATCCGGGGGCCCCAAAAGAGACCCAGTACTTC. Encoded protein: CAISDPGAPKETQYF.